The clone carrying this T cell receptor beta chain was found once. The data stem from a study of shared clonotypes between healthy human individuals. Naive CD8 cells lacked CD45RO and underwent positive selection for CCR7, leaving out terminally differentiated effector memory CD45RA+ cells. Recent vaccinations or acute infections were absent in the healthy HIV-negative adult donors. Data came from immunoSEQ multiplex PCR; TCRdb stores just in-frame clones and leaves some out. The sample yields about 1,900,000 clones, around 96% seen once. The sample was naive CD8+ T cells sorted from blood. This receptor was taken from a man between 18 and 35 years old in good health.

CDR3 sequence (DNA): TGTGCCATCCGGGGACAGGGGGCCGATGAGCAGTTCTTC. Translation gives CAIRGQGADEQFF. The chain couples TRBV10-3 to TRBJ2-1; 12 bases agree with TRBD1. V shed 8 bases and J 8 bases; nucleotides not matched to a gene: 4. The CDR3 runs to 13 residues. Germline V gene sequence: CDR1 ENHRY, CDR2 SYGVKD.